This T cell receptor (beta chain) is drawn from a study of T-cell reconstitution after alpha-beta-depleted transplantation in children. General study findings and limits: At the one-year point after transplant, T-cell counts and TCRbeta diversity were found to come mostly from T cells that had been newly produced.

Unique molecular identifiers featured in how the TCRbeta library was prepared. One entry per CDR3 protein, called by TCRdb with MiXCR from the PCR reads. Of 450,000 to 700,000 distinct CDR3 sequences listed, 27% are singletons. Worth noting for this clonotype: What it binds is not known.

V lost 7 bases, J lost 4 bases, and 7 bases lay in between. Germline V gene data show CDR1 as SGHRS and CDR2 as YFSETQ. CDR3 size: 11 residues. Sequenced material: PBMCs, taken before TCRalphabeta/CD19-depleted stem cell transplant. The J gene is TRBJ2-3, the V gene TRBV5-1; D is uncertain. This sequence originates from a boy under two years old with Wiskott-Aldrich syndrome, due to receive a stem cell transplant. This chain's CDR3 is CASFNSDTQYF. DNA of the CDR3: TGCGCCAGCTTCAACTCAGATACGCAGTATTTT.